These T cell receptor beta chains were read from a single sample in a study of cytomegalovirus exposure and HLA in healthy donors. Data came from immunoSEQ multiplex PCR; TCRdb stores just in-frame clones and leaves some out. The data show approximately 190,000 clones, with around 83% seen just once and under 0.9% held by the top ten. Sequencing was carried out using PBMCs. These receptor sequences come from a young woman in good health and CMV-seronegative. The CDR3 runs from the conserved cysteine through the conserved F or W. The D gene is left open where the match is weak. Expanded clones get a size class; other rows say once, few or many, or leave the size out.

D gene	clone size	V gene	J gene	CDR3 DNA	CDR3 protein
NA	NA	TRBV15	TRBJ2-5	TGTGCCACCAGCAGAGATGGCGGGTTGCAAGAGACCCAGTACTTC	CATSRDGGLQETQYF
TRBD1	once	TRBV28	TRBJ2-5	TGTGCCAGCAAAGACAGGGTTGAGACCCAGTACTTC	CASKDRVETQYF
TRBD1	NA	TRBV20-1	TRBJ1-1	TGCAGTGCTGGTGGACAGGGAAGAGCTTTCTTT	CSAGGQGRAFF
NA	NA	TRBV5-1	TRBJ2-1	TGCGCCAGCGCCTTAGTAGATGAGCAGTTCTTC	CASALVDEQFF
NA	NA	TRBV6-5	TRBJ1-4	TGTGCCAAGGGAGTGGCTAATGAAAAACTGTTTTTT	CAKGVANEKLFF
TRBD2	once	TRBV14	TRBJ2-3	TGTGCCAGCAGCCAAGATTCGGGGGGAGTTGCGGGAGATACGCAGTATTTT	CASSQDSGGVAGDTQYF
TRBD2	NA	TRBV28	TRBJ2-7	TGTGCCAGCTCCTCCTTAGGACGTCTAGCGGGAAGGGACTACGAGCAGTACTTC	CASSSLGRLAGRDYEQYF
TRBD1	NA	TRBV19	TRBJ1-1	TGTGCCAGTAGTATAGGAGGGGGCGCGTTCTCTGAAGCTTTCTTT	CASSIGGGAFSEAFF
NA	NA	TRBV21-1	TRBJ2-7	TGTGCCAACCAGACTAGCGAGCCTCTAGGTGAGCAGTACTTC	CANQTSEPLGEQYF
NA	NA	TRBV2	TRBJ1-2	TGTGCCAGCTCCGGTTGGTCTAACTATGGCTACACCTTC	CASSGWSNYGYTF
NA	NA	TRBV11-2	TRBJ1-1	TGTGCCAGCAGCACCCAGGATTTGGAAGCTTTCTTT	CASSTQDLEAFF
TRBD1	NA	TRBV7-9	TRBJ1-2	TGTGCCAGCAGCGGTAACAGGGGACCTTGGTCCGACTATGGCTACACCTTC	CASSGNRGPWSDYGYTF
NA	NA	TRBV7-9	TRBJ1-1	TGTTCCAGCAGCTCCGCGGGTTCTGAAGCTTTCTTT	CSSSSAGSEAFF
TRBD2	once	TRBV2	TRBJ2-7	TGTGCCAGCAGTGAAGGACTAGCGGGGGGCCCCTACGAGCAGTACTTC	CASSEGLAGGPYEQYF
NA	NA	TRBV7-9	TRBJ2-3	TGTGCCAGCAGCTTCGGGAGCCTGTGGGGCGGCAGCACAGATACGCAGTATTTT	CASSFGSLWGGSTDTQYF
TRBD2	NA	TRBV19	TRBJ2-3	TGTGCCAGTAGTATCCCTAGCGGGGGGAGGACAGATACGCAGTATTTT	CASSIPSGGRTDTQYF
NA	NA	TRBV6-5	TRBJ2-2	TGTGCCAGCAGGCTAACAGGGTTGAACACCGGGGAGCTGTTTTTT	CASRLTGLNTGELFF
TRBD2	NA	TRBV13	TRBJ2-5	TGTGCCAGCAGAGTGGTGTTAGCGGGAGGGCATTTCCAAGAGACCCAGTACTTC	CASRVVLAGGHFQETQYF
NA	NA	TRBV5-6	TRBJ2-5	TGTGCCAGCAGCTTATATGGGGCAGGGGAGACCCAGTACTTC	CASSLYGAGETQYF
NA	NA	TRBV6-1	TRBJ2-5	TGTGCCAGCACTACGGGGACTCCAACCCAAGAGACCCAGTACTTC	CASTTGTPTQETQYF
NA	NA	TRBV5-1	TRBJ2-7	TGCGCCAGCAGTTTGGCGGCAGGGCCCTCCTACGAGCAGTACTTC	CASSLAAGPSYEQYF
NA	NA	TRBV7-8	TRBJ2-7	TGTGCCAGCAGCTTAGACCACTCCGAGCAGTACTTC	CASSLDHSEQYF
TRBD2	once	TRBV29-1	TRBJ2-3	TGCAGCGTCCGGACTAGCGGGGGAACAGATACGCAGTATTTT	CSVRTSGGTDTQYF
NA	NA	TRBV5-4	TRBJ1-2	TGTGCCAGCAGCGGGCGAGGTCTGGACAGCTATGGCTACACCTTC	CASSGRGLDSYGYTF
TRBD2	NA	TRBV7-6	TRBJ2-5	TGTGCCAGCAGCTCCGAAGGGACTAAGGGGACCCAGTACTTC	CASSSEGTKGTQYF
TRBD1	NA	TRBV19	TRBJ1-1	TGTGCCAGTAGTTTATACCGGGACAGGGGAACTGAAGCTTTCTTT	CASSLYRDRGTEAFF
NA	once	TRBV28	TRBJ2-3	TGTGCCAGCAGAGCGACCGGCACAGATACGCAGTATTTT	CASRATGTDTQYF
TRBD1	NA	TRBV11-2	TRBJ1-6	TGTGCCAGCAGCCTGGACAGGGGTAATTCACCCCTCCACTTT	CASSLDRGNSPLHF